The source of this T cell receptor (beta chain) is a study of CD8 T cells in ankylosing spondylitis. In its sample, this clonotype was seen many times. Its antigen is unidentified. One entry per CDR3 protein, called by TCRdb with MiXCR from the 5' RACE reads. The sample has roughly 30,000 distinct CDR3 sequences, under 40% seen once; the top ten hold roughly 44%. The germline CDR1 and CDR2 sequences are SGDLS and YYNGEE. The CDR3 spans 14 residues. V was trimmed by 3 bases and J by 7 bases, leaving 11 bases between them. Study-wide points: Relatively scarce in peripheral blood, disease-linked clones were CD8+.

The clonotype comes from a male donor with ankylosing spondylitis. The sequencing sample was made of synovial fluid, either unsorted or a sorted T cell fraction (not recorded which). The rearrangement uses TRBV9 and TRBJ1-6; D is undetermined. The CDR3 reads CASSGQFGNSPLHF. CDR3 nucleotide sequence: TGTGCCAGCAGCGGGCAGTTTGGGAATTCACCCCTCCACTTT.